This TCR beta chain was profiled in a study of cytomegalovirus exposure and HLA in healthy donors. This clone was seen a handful of times. Between the trimmed V and J ends, which lost 6 bases and 1 base, there was a span of 18 bases. CDR1 and CDR2 from the germline V gene are MDHEN and SYDVKM. This CDR3 contains 16 residues. The PCR used 60 Vbeta and 13 Jbeta primers. Study processing details: Among the unique TCR beta chains that a later analysis counted, about 81 million in all, roughly 10 million were shared. Profiled with immunoSEQ multiplex PCR; TCRdb holds only in-frame clones, not every one. V and J calls and clone size are copied from that table; D and trimming were computed from the DNA. Of some 160,000 clones in the sample, approximately 78% were seen once.

The TCR was taken from a woman between 40 and 55 years old in good health and CMV-seronegative. Sequencing was performed on PBMCs. This chain links TRBV28 with TRBJ2-5; possibly TRBD2 for D (7 bases). The CDR3 here is CASSLPPGGLQETQYF. The CDR3 DNA reads as TGTGCCAGCAGCCTCCCCCCCGGGGGGCTCCAAGAGACCCAGTACTTC.